The TCR beta chain described here comes from a study of blood T cell repertoires in COVID-19 (dated by TCRdb to about 2020). Background on the whole study: Samples covering the acute and convalescent phases of COVID-19 were provided by collaborators in the United States, Italy and Spain. The dataset comprised deeply sampled blood TCRbeta repertoires from subjects exposed to, actively infected with, or recovered from COVID-19. Samples came from the ongoing ImmuneRACE study (first 160 participants) plus 1,254 subjects from 6 global collaborators. Nearly every sample came with metadata listing a de-identified subject ID, COVID-19 status, age in years and sex. The repertoires were released in a freely available public database intended as a resource for research on the immune response to SARS-CoV-2. HLA class I and class II types, where available, came from metadata supplied by the sample provider rather than from assay-based typing. The material from the prospective study consisted of cDNA or gDNA derived from T cells, B-cell-depleted T cells, or PBMCs. Here is what the overall study found, with its caveats: Clinical and demographic metadata were provided uncurated, with the amount varying by source and participant.

A word on this clone: The antigen this receptor binds is unknown. The input lacks base qualities; no much larger clone sits a single base away.

In the prospective study, participants were roughly 18 to 100 years old, resided in 24 geographic areas of the United States, and were enrolled through a virtual design. To assign participants to cohorts, the prospective study relied on clinical history that participants themselves reported in a screening survey and a study questionnaire. Exposed participants had been in contact, within 2 weeks of entering the study, with a person who had a PCR-confirmed or clinician-diagnosed case of COVID-19. In the prospective study, mobile phlebotomists collected whole blood, serum and a nasopharyngeal or oropharyngeal swab from each participant. Additional blood draws and questionnaires over an approximately 2-month period could optionally be provided by prospective study participants. Before DNA extraction, prospective study blood samples were shipped either frozen or at room temperature. The immunoSEQ Assay, a bias-controlled multiplex PCR, was used to amplify TCRbeta CDR3 regions from genomic DNA. Per the source publication's procedure: Nucleated cell counts per sample were estimated from amplification of reference gene primers within the assay. To quantify the absolute abundance of each unique TCRbeta CDR3 rearrangement, sequence reads were collapsed and filtered. For each sample, productive Simpson clonality was calculated as the square root of Simpson's diversity index over productive rearrangements. The table was pulled from immuneACCESS by TCRdb, which kept in-frame rearrangements only. Such tables lose some clones; where checked, under half of the loss comes from unresolved V genes, and the rest has no known cause. V and J calls and clone size come straight from that table; D and trimming were deduced from the DNA. A total of around 200,000 clones appear in this sample, approximately 86% of them only once. The biggest ten clones account for roughly 4.9% of the sample.

From its cysteine to its phenylalanine, the CDR3 spans 14 amino acids. Here the CDR3 DNA is all that survives: 42 bases in frame from base 1. The germline V gene (reference sequence) provides CDR1 SEHNR and CDR2 FQNEAQ. The sequence came from a woman aged 25 to 39 who had been exposed to COVID-19. The sequenced sample was PBMCs or T cells enriched from blood (not recorded which). Recombination connected TRBV7-9 to TRBJ2-7; tentative D gene TRBD2, with 5 bases matching. Near its end, the DNA agrees better with TRBJ2-4, so the J call may be wrong. The nucleotide sequence reads as follows: TGTGCCAGCAGCCGAACTAGTAGCGAGTTCATTCAGTACTTC. Translated, it gives CASSRTSSEFIQYF.